The T cell receptor beta chain described here comes from a study of graft-versus-host responses after intestinal transplantation. Germline V gene lookup returns CDR1 MGHRA and CDR2 YSYEKL. The CDR3 loop spans 18 amino acids. About this clone itself: The junction departs from germline at one end; a sequencing error may be responsible.

Method: immunoSEQ multiplex PCR; TCRdb's copy keeps in-frame clones and lacks some. The sample has 35,000 to 45,000 clones, around 96% seen once. The sample consisted of PBMCs, taken 16 days after intestinal transplant. The chain recombines TRBV4-1 with TRBJ2-5; D may be TRBD2 (6 bases). The TCR sequence derives from a human patient who received an intestinal transplant, so some T cells may come from the graft donor. Written as DNA, the CDR3 is TGCGCCAGCAGCCAAGAATACTTGGACGGGAGTGCCCAAAAGACCCAGTACTTC. Its translation: CASSQEYLDGSAQKTQYF.